The sequence of this TCR beta chain was determined in a study of radiation and T cells in renal cell carcinoma. Study information: Nephrectomy followed 15 Gy stereotactic body radiation by 4 weeks.

With 0 bases removed from V and 12 bases from J, the gap between germline ends came to 12 bases. This CDR3 spans 13 amino acids. Germline CDR1 reads LGHNA; CDR2 reads YSLEER. Time point: blood 2 weeks post-SBRT. Treatment denoted: 15 Gy SBRT to primary tumor, nephrectomy 4 weeks later. This renal cell carcinoma was of the clear cell type. Sequencing used immunoSEQ multiplex PCR; TCRdb keeps in-frame clones, though not all of them. The sample has 100,000 to 150,000 clones; over 75% are singletons. In its sample, this clone was seen once. This sample comprised blood, obtained from a patient whose treatment included radiotherapy and nephrectomy. The clonotype was recovered from a man aged 50-59 years with renal cell carcinoma. This sequence joins TRBV4-3 and TRBJ2-1; D is perhaps TRBD1 (6 bases). The CDR3 nucleotides read TGCGCCAGCAGCCAAGACTGGGGGCAGCGGCAGTTCTTC. Amino acid sequence: CASSQDWGQRQFF.